These 17 T cell receptor beta chains were all obtained from the same sample, sequenced in a study of blood T cells in healthy people across ages. PCR was performed a second time for about 6 to 11 cycles using a sample-barcoded 5' primer and a J-beta primer mix. TCRdb reprocessed the 5' RACE reads via MiXCR and lists one record per CDR3 protein. The sample contains about 1,000,000 distinct CDR3 sequences, 35% to 50% of which appear only once. The sequenced sample was blood. All receptors come from a woman in her sixties in good health.

In its sample, this clonotype was seen a few times. This chain connects TRBV6-5 to TRBJ2-6; D possibly corresponds to TRBD1 (6 bases). Germline V gene sequence: CDR1 MNHEY, CDR2 SVGAGI. The CDR3 has 19 amino acids. V was trimmed by 3 bases and J by 2 bases, leaving 20 bases between them. The CDR3 is CASSYRRDTYNPGANVLTF. CDR3 sequence (DNA): TGTGCCAGCAGTTATCGCCGGGACACCTATAATCCTGGGGCCAACGTCCTGACTTTC.

V and J are TRBV7-9 and TRBJ2-6; TRBD2 is a possible D gene (6 bases). V was shortened by 1 base and J by 1 base, with 14 bases between the two germline ends. The germline CDR1 and CDR2 sequences are SEHNR and FQNEAQ (reference sequence). This CDR3 is built from 18 residues. The CDR3 sequence: CASSLGGGSASGANVLTF. CDR3 sequence (DNA): TGTGCCAGCAGCTTAGGAGGAGGGTCGGCTTCTGGGGCCAACGTCCTGACTTTC.

The rearrangement joins TRBV4-1 to TRBJ2-7; 8 bases fit TRBD1. Per germline, CDR1 MGHRA and CDR2 YSYEKL. CDR3 length: 17 amino acids. V lost 0 bases to trimming and J lost 0 bases; unmatched junction nucleotides: 7. CDR3 bases: TGCGCCAGCAGCCAAGATCCGAGTGGACAGGGCTCCTACGAGCAGTACTTC. As protein: CASSQDPSGQGSYEQYF.

This clonotype was observed a handful of times. The V and J genes are TRBV15 and TRBJ2-1; D remains unclear. The V end was cut by 6 bases, the J end by 4 bases, with 10 bases between. The CDR3 totals 13 residues. Germline CDR1 and CDR2: LNHNV and YYDKDF (reference sequence). The DNA for the CDR3 is TGTGCCACCAGTCCGTTCTTATACAATGAGCAGTTCTTC. Amino acid sequence: CATSPFLYNEQFF.

This rearrangement joins TRBV30 to TRBJ2-7; 7 bases line up with TRBD1. V was pared by 3 bases and J by 3 bases, with 5 bases of the junction left unmatched. Germline V gene lookup returns CDR1 GTSNPN and CDR2 SVGIG (reference sequence). This CDR3 has 13 residues. The DNA for the CDR3 is TGTGCCTGGAGACCGGGACAGCTCTACGAGCAGTACTTC. Amino acids: CAWRPGQLYEQYF.

There are many counts of this clonotype. This rearrangement joins TRBV9 to TRBJ2-7; D remains ambiguous. This CDR3 is 11 amino acids long. CDR1 is SGDLS and CDR2 is YYNGEE in the germline V gene. Trimming took off 7 bases at V and 0 bases at J, with 5 bases between the two ends. The CDR3 spells CASGTSYEQYF. The CDR3 coding sequence is TGTGCCAGCGGAACCTCCTACGAGCAGTACTTC.

Turning to this clonotype: One end of the junction does not line up with germline, which may come from a read error. CDR3 sequence: CSVDFQQGTQYF. DNA of the CDR3: TGCAGCGTTGATTTCCAACAAGGGACCCAGTACTTC. The chain couples TRBV29-1 to TRBJ2-7; D is undetermined. The J call is in doubt because the DNA end fits TRBJ2-5 better. CDR1 and CDR2 from the germline V gene are SQVTM and ANQGSEA. This CDR3 contains 12 residues.

On this clonotype itself: The junction differs from germline at one of its ends, possibly a read error. The chain couples TRBV20-1 to TRBJ2-3; TRBD2 might be the D (5 bases). The CDR3 is 12 amino acids. Germline V lookup: CDR1 DFQATT, CDR2 SNEGSKA (reference sequence). CDR3 DNA sequence: TGCGGTGCTAGCAGCTCCACAGATACGCAGTATTTT. Protein sequence: CGASSSTDTQYF.

The chain recombines TRBV12-3 or TRBV12-4 with TRBJ2-4; 9 nucleotides align to TRBD1. The J call may be in error: the DNA end matches TRBJ2-7 better. CDR3 length: 14 residues. The CDR3: CASSSPLTGGEQYF. As DNA, the CDR3 is TGTGCCAGCAGTTCCCCCCTGACAGGGGGCGAGCAGTACTTC.

J is TRBJ2-1 and V is TRBV12-3 or TRBV12-4; D gene uncertain. The CDR3 is made up of 12 amino acids. V lost 3 bases to trimming and J lost 5 bases, with 5 bases between them. DNA of the CDR3: TGTGCCAGCAGTTTTAACGACAATGAGCAGTTCTTC. Translating it yields CASSFNDNEQFF.

This clonotype was observed a few times. The chain is built from TRBV20-1 and TRBJ2-5; maybe TRBD2 (5 bases). V lost 0 bases to trimming and J lost 4 bases, with 15 bases between them. Looked up from germline, CDR1 is DFQATT and CDR2 is SNEGSKA (reference sequence). The CDR3 loop spans 15 amino acids. The CDR3 DNA reads as TGCAGTGCTAGAGATCTCCGTAGCGTTGGAGAGACCCAGTACTTC. Amino acid sequence: CSARDLRSVGETQYF.

This chain uses TRBV28 with TRBJ2-7; D gene ambiguous. Germline assignment: CDR1 MDHEN and CDR2 SYDVKM. This CDR3 comprises 13 residues. The V and J ends lost 5 bases and 4 bases respectively, with 12 bases between them. The CDR3 here is CASSHLGGYEQYF. The CDR3 DNA reads as TGTGCCAGCAGTCATTTGGGCGGATACGAGCAGTACTTC. The entire variable domain, with the rest obtained from reference TRBV28 and TRBJ2-7, is as follows: DVKVTQSSRYLVKRTGEKVFLECVQDMDHENMFWYRQDPGLGLRLIYFSYDVKMKEKGDIPEGYSVSREKKERFSLILESASTNQTSMYLCASSHLGGYEQYFGPGTRLTVT.

The chain is built from TRBV4-1 and TRBJ2-3; D is perhaps TRBD2 (5 bases). V was clipped by 0 bases and J by 7 bases, with 11 bases between them. This CDR3 spans 14 amino acids. Per the germline V gene, CDR1 is MGHRA and CDR2 is YSYEKL. The CDR3 DNA reads as TGCGCCAGCAGCCAAGAAGGGAGCGGAAATACGCAGTATTTT. The encoded protein is CASSQEGSGNTQYF.

The rearrangement links TRBV13 to TRBJ2-7; no clear D. This CDR3 region has 15 residues. The V end was cut by 0 bases, the J end by 0 bases, with 9 bases between. Per germline, CDR1 PRHDT and CDR2 FYEKMQ (reference sequence). The CDR3 nucleotides are TGTGCCAGCAGCTTAGGTTTGTCACTCTCCTACGAGCAGTACTTC. As protein: CASSLGLSLSYEQYF.

This clonotype showed up just once. V usage is TRBV5-1 and J usage is TRBJ2-5; 7 nucleotides agree with TRBD1. This CDR3 spans 14 amino acids. Germline assignment: CDR1 SGHRS and CDR2 YFSETQ. V was clipped by 7 bases and J by 1 base; unmatched bases: 7. The CDR3 DNA is TGCGCCAGCGGCTCGGGACAGATCCAAGAGACCCAGTACTTC. Translated: CASGSGQIQETQYF.

Only a few counts were recorded for this clonotype. The junction departs from the called germline gene at one end, perhaps through a read error. The chain combines TRBV9 with TRBJ1-4; 8 bases are shared with TRBD1. Germline-derived CDR1 and CDR2 are SGDLS and YYNGEE. The CDR3 covers 14 residues. The CDR3 loop is CASSVTGANEKLFF. For the CDR3, the DNA is TGTGCCAGCAGCGTGACAGGGGCTAATGAGAAACTGTTTTTT.

The chain recombines TRBV7-9 with TRBJ1-1; TRBD1 might be the D (6 bases). Germline CDR1 SEHNR, CDR2 FQNEAQ (reference sequence). Trimming left V 1 base short and J 1 base short, with 7 bases between. This CDR3 contains 14 residues. The CDR3 DNA sequence: TGTGCCAGCAGCTTAGGACAGGAGAACACTGAAGCTTTCTTT. Protein sequence: CASSLGQENTEAFF.